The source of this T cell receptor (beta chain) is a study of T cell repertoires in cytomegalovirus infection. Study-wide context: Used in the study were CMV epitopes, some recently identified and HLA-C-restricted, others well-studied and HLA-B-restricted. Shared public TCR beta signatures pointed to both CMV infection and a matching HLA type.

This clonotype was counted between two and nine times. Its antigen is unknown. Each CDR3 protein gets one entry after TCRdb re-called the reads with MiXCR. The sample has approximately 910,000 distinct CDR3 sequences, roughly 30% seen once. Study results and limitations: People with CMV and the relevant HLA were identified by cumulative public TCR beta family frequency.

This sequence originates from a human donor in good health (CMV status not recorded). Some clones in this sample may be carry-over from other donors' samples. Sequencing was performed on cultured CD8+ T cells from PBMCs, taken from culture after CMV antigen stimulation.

The CDR3 DNA reads as TGTGCCAGCAGCTTGTCAGAGTTGGCGGGACAGTTCTTC. Translating gives CASSLSELAGQFF. The chain joins TRBV5-5 to TRBJ2-1; D is perhaps TRBD2 (6 bases). The CDR3 covers 13 residues. V was trimmed by 1 base and J by 13 bases, leaving 15 bases between them. Germline V gene data show CDR1 as SGHKS and CDR2 as YYEKEE (reference sequence).